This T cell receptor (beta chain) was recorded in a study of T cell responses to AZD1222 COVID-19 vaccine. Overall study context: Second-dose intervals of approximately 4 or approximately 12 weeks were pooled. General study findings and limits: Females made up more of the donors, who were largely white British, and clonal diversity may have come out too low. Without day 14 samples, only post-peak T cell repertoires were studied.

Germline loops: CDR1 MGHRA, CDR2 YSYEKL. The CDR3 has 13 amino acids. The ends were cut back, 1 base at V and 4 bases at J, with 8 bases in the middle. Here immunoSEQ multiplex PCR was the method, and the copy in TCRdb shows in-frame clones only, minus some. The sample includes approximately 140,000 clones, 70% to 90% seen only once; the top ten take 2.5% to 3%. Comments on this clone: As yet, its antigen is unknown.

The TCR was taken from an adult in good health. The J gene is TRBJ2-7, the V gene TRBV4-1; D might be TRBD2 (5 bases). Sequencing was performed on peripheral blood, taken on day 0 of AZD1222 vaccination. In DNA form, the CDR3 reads TGCGCCAGCAGCCAAGTGGGCGGGTACGAGCAGTACTTC. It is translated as CASSQVGGYEQYF.